The sequence of this T cell receptor beta chain was determined in a study of blood T cell repertoires in COVID-19. For the study at large: The origin of the acute and convalescent COVID-19 samples was the United States, Italy and Spain. PBMCs, B-cell-depleted T cells, or T cells were the source of the cDNA or gDNA that made up the material.

Sequencing was performed with immunoSEQ multiplex PCR; in TCRdb, only in-frame clones are kept and a portion is missing. The sample has 150,000 to 200,000 clones; about 88% are singletons. The V end lost 4 bases, the J end lost 2 bases, and 12 bases lay between the germline ends. Germline lookup yields CDR1 SQVTM and CDR2 ANQGSEA. The CDR3 extends over 15 amino acids. The TCR originated in a young woman with active or convalescent COVID-19. Sample: peripheral blood. The genes are TRBV29-1 and TRBJ2-6; maybe TRBD1 (5 bases). CDR3 nucleotide sequence: TGCAGCGTTGGGACACGATACGCTGGGGCCAACGTCCTGACTTTC. Translated, it gives CSVGTRYAGANVLTF.